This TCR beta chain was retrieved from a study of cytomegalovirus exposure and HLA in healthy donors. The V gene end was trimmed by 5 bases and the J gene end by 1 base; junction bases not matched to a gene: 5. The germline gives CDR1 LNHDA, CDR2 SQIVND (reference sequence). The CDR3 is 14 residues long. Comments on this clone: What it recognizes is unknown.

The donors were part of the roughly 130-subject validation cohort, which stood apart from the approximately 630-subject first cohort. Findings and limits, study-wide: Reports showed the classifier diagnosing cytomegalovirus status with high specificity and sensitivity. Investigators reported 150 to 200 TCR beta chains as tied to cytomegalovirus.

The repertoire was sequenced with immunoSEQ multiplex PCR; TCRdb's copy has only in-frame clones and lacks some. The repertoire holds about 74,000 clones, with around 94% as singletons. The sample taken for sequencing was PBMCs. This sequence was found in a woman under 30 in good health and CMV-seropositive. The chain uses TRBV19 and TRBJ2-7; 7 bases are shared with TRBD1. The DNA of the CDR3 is TGTGCCAGTAGTTCGGAGACAGGGTCCTACGAGCAGTACTTC. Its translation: CASSSETGSYEQYF.